The 12 T cell receptor beta chains in this list originate from one sample, sequenced in a study of shared clonotypes between healthy human individuals. Method: immunoSEQ multiplex PCR; TCRdb's copy keeps in-frame clones and lacks some. The sample records about 2.1 million clones, 90% to 95% being singletons. Naivety among CD8 cells was defined by CD45RO negativity and positive CCR7 selection, thereby excluding terminally differentiated effector memory CD45RA+ cells. What was sequenced was naive CD8+ T cells from PBMCs. Source of these receptors: a young man in good health. Some clones in this sample may be carry-over from other donors' samples.

This rearrangement joins TRBV9 to TRBJ2-5, with D maybe TRBD2 (6 bases). V was pared by 0 bases and J by 3 bases, with 15 bases between. The CDR3 has 16 residues. CDR1 SGDLS and CDR2 YYNGEE come from the germline V gene. The CDR3 DNA is TGTGCCAGCAGCGTAGATCCGGGAGTTCCCGAAGAGACCCAGTACTTC. It encodes CASSVDPGVPEETQYF. Full variable domain (remainder filled in from reference TRBV9 and TRBJ2-5): DSGVTQTPKHLITATGQRVTLRCSPRSGDLSVYWYQQSLDQGLQFLIQYYNGEERAKGNILERFSAQQFPDLHSELNLSSLELGDSALYFCASSVDPGVPEETQYFGPGTRLLVL.

V is TRBV4-2 and J is TRBJ2-1, with TRBD2 identical over 7 bases. The CDR3 is made up of 17 amino acids. Germline V gives CDR1 LGHNA, CDR2 YNFKEQ. The ends lost 1 base at V and 5 bases at J; junction bases unmatched: 11. The CDR3 coding sequence is TGTGCCAGCAGCCAAGGCCCCTGGCGGGAGAACGACAATGAGCAGTTCTTC. It is translated as CASSQGPWRENDNEQFF.

The chain carries TRBV19 and TRBJ1-2; D is undetermined. Trimming removed 6 bases from V and 3 bases from J, with 17 bases in between. Germline lookup yields CDR1 LNHDA and CDR2 SQIVND (reference sequence). The CDR3 spans 15 residues. This chain's CDR3 is CASRIGESVDYGYTF. DNA for the CDR3: TGTGCCAGTAGAATCGGCGAGTCGGTAGACTATGGCTACACCTTC. Supplemented by reference TRBV19 and TRBJ1-2, the full variable domain reads DGGITQSPKYLFRKEGQNVTLSCEQNLNHDAMYWYRQDPGQGLRLIYYSQIVNDFQKGDIAEGYSVSREKKESFPLTVTSAQKNPTAFYLCASRIGESVDYGYTFGSGTRLTVV.

V is TRBV27 and J is TRBJ1-1; 7 nucleotides match TRBD1. Germline trimming cut 5 bases from V and 1 base from J; bases unmatched to any gene: 4. The CDR3 contains 14 residues. Per the germline V gene, CDR1 is MNHEY and CDR2 is SMNVEV (reference sequence). The CDR3 DNA is TGTGCCAGCAGTGTCCGACAGGGGAACACTGAAGCTTTCTTT. Translated, it gives CASSVRQGNTEAFF.

The chain combines TRBV15 with TRBJ2-5; D remains unclear. This CDR3 spans 14 amino acids. Trimming pared 0 bases from V and 2 bases from J, leaving 7 bases between. From germline, CDR1 is LNHNV and CDR2 YYDKDF (reference sequence). The CDR3 region has the DNA TGTGCCACCAGCAGAGATGGCAGACAAGAGACCCAGTACTTC. This translates into CATSRDGRQETQYF.

The V and J genes are TRBV30 and TRBJ2-7; either TRBD1 or TRBD2 may supply D (5 bases each). Germline assignment: CDR1 GTSNPN and CDR2 SVGIG (reference sequence). CDR3 size: 15 residues. The CDR3 region is CAVTGRGARITEQYF. CDR3 sequence (DNA): TGTGCTGTTACGGGTCGGGGCGCGAGGATTACCGAGCAGTACTTC. Filled out from reference TRBV30 and TRBJ2-7, the complete variable domain reads SQTIHQWPATLVQPVGSPLSLECTVEGTSNPNLYWYRQAAGRGLQLLFYSVGIGQISSEVPQNLSASRPQDRQFILSSKKLLLSDSGFYLCAVTGRGARITEQYFGPGTRLTVT.

This rearrangement joins TRBV15 to TRBJ1-5; D is unresolved. This CDR3 has 14 amino acids. Germline V gene lookup returns CDR1 LNHNV and CDR2 YYDKDF (reference sequence). V lost 4 bases to trimming and J lost 0 bases, with 7 bases between them. CDR3 loop: CATSKHDSNQPQHF. CDR3 sequence (DNA): TGTGCCACCAGCAAGCATGATAGCAATCAGCCCCAGCATTTT.

This clone came up once. The chain has TRBV10-3 and TRBJ1-4; D is unclear. The CDR3 is made up of 12 amino acids. CDR1 and CDR2 (germline): ENHRY, SYGVKD. Between the trimmed V and J ends, which lost 11 bases and 7 bases, there was a span of 14 bases. The CDR3 reads CAATGSGEKLFF. The CDR3 nucleotides are TGTGCCGCTACCGGGTCCGGTGAAAAACTGTTTTTT.

The chain has TRBV2 and TRBJ2-7; 10 bases are shared with TRBD2. V dropped 6 bases and J dropped 4; count of bases not matched to a gene: 3. Germline CDR1 is SNHLY and CDR2 is FYNNEI. This CDR3 is 13 amino acids long. This chain's CDR3 is CASRAGGEYEQYF. Here the CDR3 DNA reads TGTGCCAGCAGAGCGGGAGGGGAATACGAGCAGTACTTC. Supplemented by reference TRBV2 and TRBJ2-7, the full variable domain reads EPEVTQTPSHQVTQMGQEVILRCVPISNHLYFYWYRQILGQKVEFLVSFYNNEISEKSEIFDDQFSVERPDGSNFTLKIRSTKLEDSAMYFCASRAGGEYEQYFGPGTRLTVT.

With respect to this clone: The sample has other DNA sequences that encode this CDR3 too. As DNA, the CDR3 is TGCGCCAGCAGCTTGGCCGGGGACTCCTACGAGCAGTACTTC. Protein product: CASSLAGDSYEQYF. The rearrangement links TRBV5-1 to TRBJ2-7, with TRBD2 as a possible D gene (5 bases). Trimming shortened V by 0 bases and J by 0 bases, and 7 bases separated the two germline ends. CDR1 and CDR2 from the germline V gene are SGHRS and YFSETQ. This CDR3 contains 14 residues.

The chain couples TRBV14 to TRBJ2-7; D is perhaps TRBD2 (6 bases). This CDR3 is 13 amino acids long. Germline lookup yields CDR1 SGHDN and CDR2 FVKESK. Trimming removed 4 bases at V and 4 bases at J, with 11 bases between. The CDR3: CASSRRGMYEQYF. CDR3 nucleotide sequence: TGTGCCAGCAGCCGGAGGGGTATGTACGAGCAGTACTTC.

The chain carries TRBV27 and TRBJ2-7; the match to TRBD1 covers 8 bases. The J segment lost 0 bases and the V segment lost 6 bases, leaving 7 bases of the junction unmatched. The CDR3 covers 15 residues. CDR1 and CDR2 from the germline V gene are MNHEY and SMNVEV (reference sequence). CDR3 loop: CASSWGQALSYEQYF. The CDR3 coding sequence is TGTGCCAGCAGCTGGGGACAGGCGCTCTCCTACGAGCAGTACTTC.